One sample yielded the 3 T cell receptor beta chains listed below, sequenced in a study of blood T cell repertoires in COVID-19. Profiling relied on immunoSEQ multiplex PCR, and the TCRdb table lists in-frame clones only, not all of them. Of roughly 250,000 clones listed, 65% to 85% are singletons. The sample was peripheral blood. Every receptor here comes from a woman between 40 and 50 years old with active or convalescent COVID-19.

V usage is TRBV13 and J usage is TRBJ1-6; perhaps TRBD1 as D (5 bases). Germline assignment: CDR1 PRHDT and CDR2 FYEKMQ (reference sequence). The CDR3 is made up of 15 amino acids. The V gene lost 0 bases and the J gene lost 7 bases, with 10 bases spanning the gap. CDR3: CASSLGRAGNSPLHF. The CDR3 region has the DNA TGTGCCAGCAGCTTAGGCCGAGCAGGGAATTCACCCCTCCACTTT.

J is TRBJ1-6 and V is TRBV5-1; 9 positions match TRBD1. Germline values: CDR1 SGHRS, CDR2 YFSETQ. The CDR3 contains 16 residues. V shed 4 bases, J shed 9 bases, and the junction held 11 bases outside the gene matches. CDR3 in DNA: TGCGCCAGCAGCCCTAGGGGTTCGGACAGGGGTTCACCCCTCCACTTT. It encodes CASSPRGSDRGSPLHF.

The chain has TRBV7-9 and TRBJ1-5; TRBD1 aligns across 8 bases. The CDR3 has 14 residues. Germline lookup yields CDR1 SEHNR and CDR2 FQNEAQ (reference sequence). V trimming: 5 bases; J trimming: 7 bases; junction bases outside the gene matches: 7. The CDR3 region has the DNA TGTGCCAGCAGCCAACAGGGGGAGGGACAGCCCCAGCATTTT. It encodes CASSQQGEGQPQHF.